This entry lists 26 T cell receptor beta chains sequenced from one sample in a study of esophageal squamous cell carcinoma under preoperative chemotherapy. Stated time point: after preoperative PTX-NDP chemotherapy. TCRdb analysed the PCR reads with MiXCR anew, one entry per CDR3 protein. The sample consists of around 11,000 distinct CDR3 sequences, roughly 63% of them appearing once. The sample was taken from a patient given preoperative chemotherapy. The receptors come from a human donor with esophageal squamous cell carcinoma. The donor label of this sample is uncertain.

This clonotype was seen a handful of times. CDR3 in amino acids: CASSWSGLSEQFF. CDR3 DNA: TGTGCCAGCAGTTGGAGCGGTTTGAGCGAGCAGTTCTTC. The chain uses TRBV27 and TRBJ2-1, with D maybe TRBD2 (5 bases). The CDR3 consists of 13 residues. The germline V gene encodes CDR1 MNHEY and CDR2 SMNVEV (reference sequence). Trimming pared 4 bases from V and 10 bases from J, leaving 14 bases between.

For this clonotype: With a much larger clone just one base away, this may be a read error. The chain has TRBV6-1 and TRBJ2-1; weak D call: TRBD1 (6 bases). The V and J ends lost 6 bases and 10 bases respectively, with 22 bases between them. CDR1 and CDR2 from the germline V gene are MNHNS and SASEGT. There are 15 residues in the CDR3. CDR3 coding DNA: TGTGCCAGCAGCACCCAAGTGACAGGTTCCTACGAGCAGTTCTTC. Amino acid sequence: CASSTQVTGSYEQFF.

This clonotype is labeled large. The rearrangement links TRBV6-6 to TRBJ2-1, with a weak D call TRBD2 (5 bases). CDR1 and CDR2 from the germline V gene are MNHNY and SVGAGI (reference sequence). The CDR3 runs to 17 residues. Trimming removed 5 bases from V and 5 bases from J, with 22 bases in between. In DNA, the CDR3 is TGTGCCAGCAGTCCGGACTCCGTTACTCTGCCTAACAATGAGCAGTTCTTC. Protein product: CASSPDSVTLPNNEQFF.

V gene TRBV9 combines with J gene TRBJ2-3; D gene uncertain. Germline-derived CDR1 and CDR2 are SGDLS and YYNGEE. V gave up 3 bases and J gave up 1 base, with 9 bases separating them. The length of the CDR3 is 14 residues. The CDR3 DNA sequence: TGTGCCAGCAGCGCACCCCCGGGCACAGATACGCAGTATTTT. It is translated as CASSAPPGTDTQYF.

At least ten counts were recorded for this clonotype. The V gene is TRBV6-1, the J gene TRBJ2-1, with 7 bases identical to TRBD2. V lost 7 bases and J lost 8; bases outside the gene matches: 14. CDR1 MNHNS and CDR2 SASEGT come from the germline V gene. The CDR3 runs to 15 residues. CDR3 amino acids: CASIGRGGRGDEQFF. Here the CDR3 DNA reads TGTGCCAGCATAGGGCGGGGCGGGAGAGGAGATGAGCAGTTCTTC.

The DNA of the CDR3 is TGTGCCAGCAGCTCGGACAGGGGTAGGGGGGATACGCAGTATTTT. Translated, it gives CASSSDRGRGDTQYF. This rearrangement joins TRBV7-2 to TRBJ2-3; 9 bases agree with TRBD1. The junction had 8 bases not matched to a gene; V was cut back by 4 bases and J by 6 bases. CDR1 and CDR2 (germline): SGHTA, FQGNSA. This CDR3 has 15 amino acids.

This rearrangement joins TRBV6-1 to TRBJ2-1; D might be TRBD1 or TRBD2, each matching 6 bases. Germline V gene lookup returns CDR1 MNHNS and CDR2 SASEGT. Between the trimmed V and J ends, which lost 5 bases and 7 bases, there was a span of 9 bases. There are 12 residues in the CDR3. The CDR3 DNA sequence: TGTGCCAGCAGTCGGGGGCAGAATGAGCAGTTCTTC. It specifies CASSRGQNEQFF.

The V gene is TRBV6-1, the J gene TRBJ2-1; the match to TRBD2 covers 8 bases. V lost 1 base and J lost 9; bases outside the gene matches: 2. Germline V CDR1 and CDR2: MNHNS, SASEGT. The CDR3 spans 13 residues. CDR3 in DNA: TGTGCCAGCAGTGAAGTCAGCGGGAGTGAGCAGTTCTTC. It codes for CASSEVSGSEQFF.

On this clonotype: Germline and junction disagree at one end, which may indicate a read error. The genes are TRBV6-1 and TRBJ2-2; TRBD2 might be the D (5 bases). With the DNA end fitting TRBJ2-3 better, the J assignment may be wrong. The CDR3 has 14 amino acids. Looked up from germline, CDR1 is MNHNS and CDR2 is SASEGT. For the CDR3, the DNA is TGTGCCGGCAGCCTGGGTCTCAACACCGGGGAGCAGTATTTT. This sequence encodes CAGSLGLNTGEQYF.

This clonotype counts as medium-sized (0.01 to 0.1%). A much larger clonotype is one base distant, so this may be a read error. The V and J genes are TRBV6-1 and TRBJ2-1, with D possibly matching TRBD2 (6 bases). CDR3 length equals 15 residues. The germline CDR1 and CDR2 sequences are MNHNS and SASEGT. The V end was cut by 4 bases, the J end by 13 bases, with 23 bases between. In nucleotides, the CDR3 is TGTGCCAGCAGTGTGGGCGGGATAATAGGGGAGACCCAGTTCTTC. Protein product: CASSVGGIIGETQFF.

V and J are TRBV20-1 and TRBJ1-5; D not certain. The CDR3 is 15 residues long. CDR1 and CDR2 from the germline V gene are DFQATT and SNEGSKA (reference sequence). V lost 0 bases and J lost 0, with 9 bases in between. CDR3 in DNA: TGCAGTGCTAGAGATATGCAGATTAGCAATCAGCCCCAGCATTTT. It is translated as CSARDMQISNQPQHF.

A word on this clonotype: The junction shows a germline mismatch at one end, possibly a read error. The chain employs TRBV10-3 and TRBJ2-5, with D possibly matching TRBD1 (6 bases). Germline V CDR1 and CDR2: ENHRY, SYGVKD. The CDR3 runs to 15 residues. CDR3 nucleotide sequence: TGTGCCATGGCCCGGGGCAGGGGTGAACAAGATACGCAGTACTTT. Translating gives CAMARGRGEQDTQYF.

The chain carries TRBV5-6 and TRBJ2-3, with D possibly TRBD1 on 6 matching bases. CDR1 is SGHDT, CDR2 YYEEEE, per germline. The CDR3 has 15 residues. Between the trimmed V and J ends, which lost 2 bases and 8 bases, there was a span of 18 bases. The CDR3 bases are TGTGCCAGCAGCTTCGGGATGGGAGTAGGGGGTACGCAGTATTTT. Encoded protein: CASSFGMGVGGTQYF.

On this clonotype: In this CDR3 the conserved last residue, phenylalanine or tryptophan, is missing, so a read error is likely. This sequence joins TRBV6-1 and TRBJ1-2, with unresolved D. Between the trimmed V and J ends, which lost 5 bases and 5 bases, there was a span of 9 bases. The CDR3 spans 12 residues. Germline loops: CDR1 MNHNS, CDR2 SASEGT. For the CDR3, the DNA is TGTGCCAGCAGTCCTGGATCATATGGCTACACCTTA. As protein: CASSPGSYGYTL.

A few counts support this clonotype. The J gene is TRBJ2-1, the V gene TRBV7-2, with 9 bases fitting TRBD2. Germline V gene lookup returns CDR1 SGHTA and CDR2 FQGNSA. CDR3 length: 15 residues. The trim removed 1 base at V and 7 bases at J, leaving 5 bases unmatched. CDR3 residues: CASSLGSGRTNEQFF. CDR3 DNA: TGTGCCAGCAGCTTAGGTAGCGGGAGAACGAATGAGCAGTTCTTC.

This clonotype was counted between two and nine times. The rearrangement uses TRBV6-1 and TRBJ2-1; 8 nucleotides line up with TRBD1. The V and J ends lost 7 bases and 5 bases, in that order; junction bases with no gene match: 13. This CDR3 region has 16 residues. From germline, CDR1 is MNHNS and CDR2 SASEGT. The CDR3 spells CASNSPGQGRHNEQFF. CDR3 sequence (DNA): TGTGCCAGCAACAGCCCAGGACAGGGCCGGCACAATGAGCAGTTCTTC.

This clonotype is medium-sized in the sample. The rearrangement uses TRBV12-3 or TRBV12-4 and TRBJ2-1; 15 nucleotides match TRBD2. The CDR3 is 14 residues long. The V segment lost 5 bases and the J segment 8 bases; nucleotides outside the gene matches: 1. CDR3 nucleotide sequence: TGTGCCAGCAGTCGGACTAGCGGGAGGGATGAGCAGTTCTTC. Its protein product is CASSRTSGRDEQFF.

This clonotype occurred once. This chain uses TRBV6-5 with TRBJ1-1; unclear D gene. CDR3 length equals 15 residues. The germline V and J ends were trimmed by 2 bases and 1 base, with 11 bases remaining between them. Germline values: CDR1 MNHEY, CDR2 SVGAGI. The CDR3 loop is CASSYGEGWNTEAFF. DNA of the CDR3: TGTGCCAGCAGTTACGGGGAGGGATGGAACACTGAAGCTTTCTTT.

The table lists this clonotype with many counts. This chain connects TRBV7-6 to TRBJ2-1; TRBD1 or TRBD2 may be the D gene (5 bases each). Trimming removed 4 bases from V and 13 bases from J, with 17 bases in between. Germline CDR1 reads SGHVS; CDR2 reads FNYEAQ. There are 13 residues in the CDR3. CDR3 in amino acids: CASSSNLGETQFF. CDR3 DNA: TGTGCCAGCAGCTCAAACCTAGGGGAGACCCAGTTCTTC. Full variable domain (outside the CDR3, taken from reference TRBV7-6 and TRBJ2-1): GAGVSQSPRYKVTKRGQDVALRCDPISGHVSLYWYRQALGQGPEFLTYFNYEAQQDKSGLPNDRFSAERPEGSISTLTIQRTEQRDSAMYRCASSSNLGETQFFGPGTRLTVL.

The chain links TRBV6-1 to TRBJ2-4; 10 bases line up with TRBD2. With V trimmed by 6 bases and J by 5 bases, 7 bases remained unmatched. Germline assignment: CDR1 MNHNS and CDR2 SASEGT. This CDR3 is 15 amino acids long. CDR3 nucleotide sequence: TGTGCCAGCAGGACTCTAGCGGGGGAGGAAAACATTCAGTACTTC. Translation: CASRTLAGEENIQYF.

J is TRBJ2-1 and V is TRBV11-1; D perhaps matches TRBD2 (6 bases). The germline gives CDR1 SGHAT, CDR2 FQDESV (reference sequence). Trimming cost V 1 base and J 13 bases, with 17 bases left between them. The CDR3 consists of 14 residues. The CDR3 spells CASSLDGGYETQFF. Here the CDR3 DNA reads TGTGCCAGCAGCTTAGATGGAGGGTATGAGACCCAGTTCTTC.

The genes are TRBV18 and TRBJ2-1; 7 nucleotides match TRBD1. The germline CDR1 and CDR2 sequences are KGHSH and LQKENI. The CDR3 covers 14 residues. The V segment lost 2 bases and the J segment 4 bases; nucleotides outside the gene matches: 2. The CDR3 is CASSPGTVYNEQFF. The DNA of the CDR3 is TGTGCCAGCTCACCAGGGACAGTATACAATGAGCAGTTCTTC. Combining the CDR3 with reference TRBV18 and TRBJ2-1 gives the whole variable domain NAGVMQNPRHLVRRRGQEARLRCSPMKGHSHVYWYRQLPEEGLKFMVYLQKENIIDESGMPKERFSAEFPKEGPSILRIQQVVRGDSAAYFCASSPGTVYNEQFFGPGTRLTVL.

The CDR3 reads CARGEESSGEQFF. The CDR3 DNA is TGTGCCAGGGGTGAGGAGAGCTCCGGGGAGCAGTTCTTC. The chain has TRBV6-1 and TRBJ2-1; no clear D gene. The V end was cut by 9 bases, the J end by 10 bases, with 19 bases between. Looked up from germline, CDR1 is MNHNS and CDR2 is SASEGT. CDR3 length: 13 amino acids.

Relative to its sample, this clonotype is medium-sized. CDR3 residues: CASSPPGIRLNTGELFF. Here the CDR3 DNA reads TGTGCCAGCAGCCCCCCCGGGATCCGACTGAACACCGGGGAGCTGTTTTTT. The chain combines TRBV7-2 with TRBJ2-2, with D possibly being TRBD2 (5 bases). The CDR3 is 17 residues long. Germline CDR1 reads SGHTA; CDR2 reads FQGNSA. Between the trimmed V and J ends, which lost 5 bases and 1 base, there was a span of 17 bases.

Concerning this clonotype itself: A junction end diverges from the germline sequence, so it may reflect a read error. This chain uses TRBV6-1 with TRBJ2-3; 7 bases are a match to TRBD2. Germline assignment: CDR1 MNHNS and CDR2 SASEGT. The CDR3 runs to 16 residues. The CDR3 DNA follows: TGTGCCAGCAGGGGGGGTGGGGCGGGAGACACAGAGACGCAGTATTTT. This sequence encodes CASRGGGAGDTETQYF.

The chain links TRBV6-1 to TRBJ2-5; TRBD1 aligns across 8 bases. The J call is in doubt because the DNA end fits TRBJ2-7 better. The CDR3 totals 14 residues. Germline CDR1 is MNHNS and CDR2 is SASEGT. Written as DNA, the CDR3 is TGTGCCAGCAGCCGGGACAGGTCATCCTACGAGCAGTACTTC. Its protein is CASSRDRSSYEQYF.